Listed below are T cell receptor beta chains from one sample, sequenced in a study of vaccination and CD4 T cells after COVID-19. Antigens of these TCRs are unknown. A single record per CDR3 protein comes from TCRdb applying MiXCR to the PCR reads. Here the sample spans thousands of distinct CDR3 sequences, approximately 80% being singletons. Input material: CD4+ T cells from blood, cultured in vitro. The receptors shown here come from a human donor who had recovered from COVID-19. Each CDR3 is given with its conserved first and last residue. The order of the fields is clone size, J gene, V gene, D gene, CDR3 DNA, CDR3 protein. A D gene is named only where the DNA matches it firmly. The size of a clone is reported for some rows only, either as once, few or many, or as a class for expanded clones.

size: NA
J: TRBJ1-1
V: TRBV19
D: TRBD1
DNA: TGTGCCAGTAGTAGACAGCCGGACAGGAGGGCTTTCTTT
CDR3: CASSRQPDRRAFF

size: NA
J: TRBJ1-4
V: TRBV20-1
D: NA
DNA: TGCAGTGCGCACTGGGCCTCTTCGGATGAAAAACTGTTTTTT
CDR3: CSAHWASSDEKLFF

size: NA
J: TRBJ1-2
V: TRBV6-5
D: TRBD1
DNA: TGTGCCAGCAGTTACTCGACAGGGGGGGTCTATGGCTACACCTTC
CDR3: CASSYSTGGVYGYTF

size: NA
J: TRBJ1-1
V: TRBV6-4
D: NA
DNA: TGTGCCAGCAGCTCCACCAACACTGAAGCTTTCTTT
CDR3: CASSSTNTEAFF

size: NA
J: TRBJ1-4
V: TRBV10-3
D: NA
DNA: TGTGCCATCAGTGAAGGGGGGACTAATGAAAAACTGTTTTTT
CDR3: CAISEGGTNEKLFF

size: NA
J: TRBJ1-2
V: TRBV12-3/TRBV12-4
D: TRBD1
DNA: TGTGCCAGCAGTTTGTGGACAGGGAGGGATGGCTACACCTTC
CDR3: CASSLWTGRDGYTF

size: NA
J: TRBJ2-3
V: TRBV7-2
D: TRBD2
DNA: TGTGCCAGCAGCTTAAGCGGGGGGAACACAGATACGCAGTATTTT
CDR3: CASSLSGGNTDTQYF

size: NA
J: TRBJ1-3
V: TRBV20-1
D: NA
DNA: TGCAGTGTAGAGAATTGGGACACCATATATTTT
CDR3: CSVENWDTIYF

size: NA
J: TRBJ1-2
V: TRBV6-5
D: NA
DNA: TGTGCCAGCAGTTACTCAATTCGGGGAGCTGATGGCTACACCTTC
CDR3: CASSYSIRGADGYTF

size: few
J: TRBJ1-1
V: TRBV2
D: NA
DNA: TGTGCCAGCAGAGTCGGACCGATTACAGAAGCTTTCTTT
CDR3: CASRVGPITEAFF

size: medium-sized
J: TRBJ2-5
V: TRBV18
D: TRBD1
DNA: TGTGCCAGCTCACCGGGACAGGGGTTTGAGACCCAGTACTTC
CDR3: CASSPGQGFETQYF

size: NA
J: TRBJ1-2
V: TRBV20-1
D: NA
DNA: TGCAGTGCTAGAGAGTGGGAGACATTCCCCCTCCTATATGGCTACACCTTC
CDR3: CSAREWETFPLLYGYTF

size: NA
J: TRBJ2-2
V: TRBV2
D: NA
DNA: TGTGCCAGCAGTACACAGGGGAACACCGGGGAGCTGTTTTTT
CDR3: CASSTQGNTGELFF

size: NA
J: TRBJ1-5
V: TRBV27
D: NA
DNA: TGTGCCAGCAGTTCCCCCAGGGAGGTTGGCAATCAGCCCCAGCATTTT
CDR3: CASSSPREVGNQPQHF

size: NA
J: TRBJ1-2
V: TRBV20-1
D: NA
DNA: TGCAGTGCTCGCTCCACGGGCCAGTCCTCAGCCGGCTACACCTTC
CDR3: CSARSTGQSSAGYTF

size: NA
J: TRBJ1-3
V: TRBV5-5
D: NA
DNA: TGTGCCAGCAGCTTGGCGCCCAGATCTGGAAACACCATATATTTT
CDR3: CASSLAPRSGNTIYF

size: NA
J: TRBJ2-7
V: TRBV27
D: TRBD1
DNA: TGTGCCAGCAGTTTCTACCAGGGGGCAAACGAGCAGTACTTC
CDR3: CASSFYQGANEQYF

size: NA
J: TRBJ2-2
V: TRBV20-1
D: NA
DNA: TGCAGTGCTCGGGGGTCCGGGGTAACCGGGGAGCTGTTTTTT
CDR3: CSARGSGVTGELFF

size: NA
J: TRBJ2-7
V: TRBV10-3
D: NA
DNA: TGTGCCATCAGTGAGTCTGGGAGGACGAACCGCTACGAGCAGTACTTC
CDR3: CAISESGRTNRYEQYF

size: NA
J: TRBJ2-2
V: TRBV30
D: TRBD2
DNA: TGTGCCTGGACGCGGGGGGCCCTGAACACCGGGGAGCTGTTTTTT
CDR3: CAWTRGALNTGELFF

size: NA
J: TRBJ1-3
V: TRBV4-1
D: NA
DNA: TGCGCCAGCAGCCCGTGGACTGGCTCTGGAAACACCATATATTTT
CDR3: CASSPWTGSGNTIYF

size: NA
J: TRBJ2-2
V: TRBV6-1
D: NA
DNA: TGTGCCAGCAAACGGGCTTCGAACACCGGGGAGCTGTTTTTT
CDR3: CASKRASNTGELFF

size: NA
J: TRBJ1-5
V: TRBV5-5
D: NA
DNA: TGTGCCAGCAGCTTGATAGGGGGTTTGGGCAATCAGCCCCAGCATTTT
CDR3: CASSLIGGLGNQPQHF

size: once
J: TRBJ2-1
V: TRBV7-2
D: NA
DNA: TGTGCCAGCAGCCAGGCCAGGGGCCCCTACAATGAGCAGTTCTTC
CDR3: CASSQARGPYNEQFF

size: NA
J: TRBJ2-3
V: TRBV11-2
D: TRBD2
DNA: TGTGCCAGCAGCCCCAGAAGCTCGACTAGCGGGGATAGCACAGATACGCAGTATTTT
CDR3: CASSPRSSTSGDSTDTQYF

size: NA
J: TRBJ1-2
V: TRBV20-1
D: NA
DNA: TGCAGTGCTGGACTACTTTCGGCGTCTGAGTTCCCTAGATATGGCTACACCTTC
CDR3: CSAGLLSASEFPRYGYTF

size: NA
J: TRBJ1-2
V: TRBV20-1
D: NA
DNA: TGCAGTGCTAGTGACGGGTATGGCTACACCTTC
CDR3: CSASDGYGYTF

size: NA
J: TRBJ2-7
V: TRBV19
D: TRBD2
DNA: TGTGCCAGTAGTGTGGCGGGGGTAAGTTCCTACGAGCAGTACTTC
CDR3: CASSVAGVSSYEQYF

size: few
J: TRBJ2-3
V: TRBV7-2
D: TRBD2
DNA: TGTGCCAGCAGCCCAGGGACTAGCGGGGGCGATACGCAGTATTTT
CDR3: CASSPGTSGGDTQYF

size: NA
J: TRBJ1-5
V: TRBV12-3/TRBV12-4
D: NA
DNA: TGTGCCAGCAGTCAGGGTAGCAATCAGCCCCAGCATTTT
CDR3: CASSQGSNQPQHF

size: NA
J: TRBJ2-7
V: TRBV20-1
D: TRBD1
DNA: TGCAGTGCTAGAGATTGGGGACAGGGCGTTTTGGAGCAGTACTTC
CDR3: CSARDWGQGVLEQYF

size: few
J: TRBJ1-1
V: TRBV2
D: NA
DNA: TGTGCCAGCAGCCGACGGGGTCAGAACACTGAAGCTTTCTTT
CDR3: CASSRRGQNTEAFF

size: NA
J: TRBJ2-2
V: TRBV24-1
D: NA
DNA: TGTGCCACCAGTGACCCTAACGCCCCCGGGGAGCTGTTTTTT
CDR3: CATSDPNAPGELFF

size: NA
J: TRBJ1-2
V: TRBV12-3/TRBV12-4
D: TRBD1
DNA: TGTGCCAGCAGTTTTTACCAGGGGGTCTATGGCTACACCTTC
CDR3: CASSFYQGVYGYTF

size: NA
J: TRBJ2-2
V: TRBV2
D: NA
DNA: TGTGCCCTGGGACCCCATGGAACCGGGGAGCTGTTTTTT
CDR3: CALGPHGTGELFF

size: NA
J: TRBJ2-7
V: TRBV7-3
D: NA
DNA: TGTGCCAGCAGTCCCCGGCCGGGTGGCAGGGGGGATATCTACGAGCAGTACTTC
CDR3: CASSPRPGGRGDIYEQYF

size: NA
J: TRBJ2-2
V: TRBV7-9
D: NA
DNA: TGTGCCAGCAGCTCGGCTGGGGGTTCCGGGGAGCTGTTTTTT
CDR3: CASSSAGGSGELFF

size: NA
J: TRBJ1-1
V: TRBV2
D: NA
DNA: TGTGCCAGCAGCGAGACCGGGATCATGAACACTGAAGCTTTCTTT
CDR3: CASSETGIMNTEAFF

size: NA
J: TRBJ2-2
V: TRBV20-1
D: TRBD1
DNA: TGCAGTGCCCGACGTGGGACAGGGGCCGGGGAGCTGTTTTTT
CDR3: CSARRGTGAGELFF

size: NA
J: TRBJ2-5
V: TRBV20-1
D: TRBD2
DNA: TGCAGTGCTAGACTAGCGGGGGGAGGTCAAGAGACCCAGTACTTC
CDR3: CSARLAGGGQETQYF

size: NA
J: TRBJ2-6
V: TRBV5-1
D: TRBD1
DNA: TGCGCCAGCAGCTCACAGGGGTCTCAAGCCAACGTCCTGACTTTC
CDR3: CASSSQGSQANVLTF

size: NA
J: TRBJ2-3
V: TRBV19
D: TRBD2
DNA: TGTGCCAGTAGTTGGCTAGCGGTGAGCACAGATACGCAGTATTTT
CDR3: CASSWLAVSTDTQYF

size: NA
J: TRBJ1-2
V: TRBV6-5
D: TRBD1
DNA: TGTGCCAGCAGTTCCCACAGGGGGCTTAACTATGGCTACACCTTC
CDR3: CASSSHRGLNYGYTF

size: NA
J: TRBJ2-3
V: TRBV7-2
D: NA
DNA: TGTGCCAGCAGCTTATCCCTTGGGGACACAGATACGCAGTATTTT
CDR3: CASSLSLGDTDTQYF

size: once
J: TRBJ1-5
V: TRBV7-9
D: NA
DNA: TGTGCCAGCAGCCTAAACAATCAGCCCCAGCATTTT
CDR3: CASSLNNQPQHF

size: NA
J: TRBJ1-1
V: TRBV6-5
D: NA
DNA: TGTGCCAGCAGTTACTCGAGGCCAGGCGGGGGGAACACTGAAGCTTTCTTT
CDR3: CASSYSRPGGGNTEAFF

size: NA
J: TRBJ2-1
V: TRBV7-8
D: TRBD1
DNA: TGTGCCAGCAGCTTTTCACAGGGGGAGCAGTTCTTC
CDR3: CASSFSQGEQFF

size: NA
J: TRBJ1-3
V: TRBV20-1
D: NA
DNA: TGCAGTGCTAGAGGTCGAGGGGCGGGCTCTGGAAACACCATATATTTT
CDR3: CSARGRGAGSGNTIYF

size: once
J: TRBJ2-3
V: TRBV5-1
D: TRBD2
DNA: TGCGCCAGCAGCTTAGGGAGGGAAGGAGGCACAGATACGCAGTATTTT
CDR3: CASSLGREGGTDTQYF

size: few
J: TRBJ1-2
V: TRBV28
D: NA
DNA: TGTGCCAGCAGTTTCGCAGGGAGGGATGGCTACACCTTC
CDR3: CASSFAGRDGYTF

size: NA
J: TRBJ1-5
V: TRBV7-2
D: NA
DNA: TGTGCCAGCAGCTTAGGGGAATGGGCCTATAGCAATCAGCCCCAGCATTTT
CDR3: CASSLGEWAYSNQPQHF

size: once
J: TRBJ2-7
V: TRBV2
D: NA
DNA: TGTGCCAGCAGTGGGCAGTCATTAGGGGAGCAGTACTTC
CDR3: CASSGQSLGEQYF

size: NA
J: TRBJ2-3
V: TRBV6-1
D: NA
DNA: TGTGCCAGCAGCCCACCGGTCACAGATACGCAGTATTTT
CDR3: CASSPPVTDTQYF